These 5 T cell receptor beta chains were all obtained from the same sample, sequenced in a study of cytomegalovirus exposure and HLA in healthy donors (TCRdb year 2017). The library was made by the immunoSEQ multiplex PCR assay. A mixture of 60 forward primers for TCR Vbeta segments and 13 reverse primers for TCR Jbeta segments was used in the multiplex PCR. TCRdb stores this immuneACCESS table with in-frame sequences only. Part of the clones is absent; in the studies checked, under half of the shortfall reflects unresolved V genes, and no reason is known for the rest. Present in this sample are 150,000 to 200,000 clones, approximately 80% of which were seen just once. The top ten clones comprise about 4.4% of the sample. Specimen: PBMCs. The receptors stem from a woman aged 45-65 years in good health and CMV-seropositive.

The CDR3 sequence is CASSWSGEGNTEAFF. In DNA, the CDR3 is TGTGCCAGTAGTTGGTCAGGGGAAGGGAACACTGAAGCTTTCTTT. The chain combines TRBV19 with TRBJ1-1; perhaps TRBD1 as D (6 bases). The CDR3 consists of 15 residues. Germline lookup yields CDR1 LNHDA and CDR2 SQIVND (reference sequence). V lost 5 bases, J lost 1 base, and 14 bases lay in between. The variable domain in full, with the rest retrieved from reference TRBV19 and TRBJ1-1, is DGGITQSPKYLFRKEGQNVTLSCEQNLNHDAMYWYRQDPGQGLRLIYYSQIVNDFQKGDIAEGYSVSREKKESFPLTVTSAQKNPTAFYLCASSWSGEGNTEAFFGQGTRLTVV.

The chain employs TRBV19 and TRBJ2-5, with D maybe TRBD1 (8 bases). Germline V gene lookup returns CDR1 LNHDA and CDR2 SQIVND (reference sequence). The CDR3 contains 15 residues. The V gene lost 6 bases and the J gene lost 7 bases, with 21 bases spanning the gap. CDR3 amino acids: CASSGTGQGGVTQYF. The CDR3 DNA is TGTGCCAGTAGCGGGACCGGACAGGGAGGGGTGACCCAGTACTTC.

V usage is TRBV7-2 and J usage is TRBJ1-2, with TRBD1 as a possible D gene (6 bases). The CDR3 runs 15 residues. Germline CDR1 reads SGHTA; CDR2 reads FQGNSA. Trimming removed 7 bases at V and 4 bases at J, with 19 bases between. The CDR3 region is CASTNSPGGGYGYTF. CDR3 sequence (DNA): TGTGCCAGCACCAATTCCCCGGGAGGGGGCTATGGCTACACCTTC.

The V gene is TRBV5-4, the J gene TRBJ2-3; D possibly corresponds to TRBD2 (5 bases). Germline V gene data show CDR1 as SGHNT and CDR2 as YYREEE (reference sequence). Trimming left V 3 bases short and J 10 bases short, with 18 bases between. The CDR3 has 14 residues. The CDR3 DNA is TGTGCCAGCAGCTCAGCCAGTCCGGGGAGAGCGCAGTATTTT. This codes for CASSSASPGRAQYF.

A single count supports this clone. The rearrangement joins TRBV15 to TRBJ2-4; a weak D match, TRBD1 (5 bases). Germline V gives CDR1 LNHNV, CDR2 YYDKDF (reference sequence). The CDR3 loop spans 21 amino acids. V was pared by 5 bases and J by 0 bases, with 29 bases between. The CDR3 reads CATSPPRSVAGPRLAKNIQYF. The CDR3 DNA reads TGTGCCACCAGCCCTCCCCGCAGCGTGGCAGGGCCTCGACTAGCCAAAAACATTCAGTACTTC.